The next 30 T cell receptor beta chains were all read from a single sample in a study of Graves' ophthalmopathy and Graves' hyperthyroidism. Amplified TCR beta CDR3 regions were obtained using RNA transcripts as template. The workflow started with a first-round RT-PCR run with HTBI primers and then moved on to a second-round multiplex PCR. MiXCR was run by TCRdb on the multiplex PCR reads, yielding one entry per CDR3 protein. The repertoire consists of 650,000 to 800,000 distinct CDR3 sequences, with about 38% occurring once and the leading ten covering around 3.3%. The sequenced sample consisted of peripheral blood. Receptor source: an adult man with Graves' ophthalmopathy.

This chain links TRBV7-9 with TRBJ2-1, with 8 nucleotides matching TRBD2. This CDR3 contains 17 residues. J gave up 8 bases and V 1 base, and 13 bases lay outside the gene matches. Germline CDR1 and CDR2: SEHNR and FQNEAQ (reference sequence). The CDR3 region has the DNA TGTGCCAGCAGCTTAGGGTGGAGGACTAGCCAAGCTTATGAGCAGTTCTTC. It codes for CASSLGWRTSQAYEQFF. The whole variable domain, filled in from reference TRBV7-9 and TRBJ2-1, reads DTGVSQNPRHKITKRGQNVTFRCDPISEHNRLYWYRQTLGQGPEFLTYFQNEAQLEKSRLLSDRFSAERPKGSFSTLEIQRTEQGDSAMYLCASSLGWRTSQAYEQFFGPGTRLTVL.

This clonotype was detected ten times or more. This sequence joins TRBV2 and TRBJ2-5; D is uncertain. Germline assignment: CDR1 SNHLY and CDR2 FYNNEI. Between the trimmed V and J ends, which lost 0 bases and 0 bases, there was a span of 11 bases. The CDR3 consists of 16 residues. The CDR3 sequence: CASSEALQKNQETQYF. The CDR3 DNA reads as TGTGCCAGCAGTGAAGCGCTTCAGAAGAACCAAGAGACCCAGTACTTC.

V gene TRBV9 combines with J gene TRBJ1-5; D might be TRBD1 (5 bases). The V end was cut by 4 bases, the J end by 5 bases, with 16 bases between. The CDR3 runs to 15 residues. Germline values: CDR1 SGDLS, CDR2 YYNGEE. The CDR3: CASSLDPGYDQPQHF. DNA of the CDR3: TGTGCCAGCAGCCTAGACCCAGGGTACGATCAGCCCCAGCATTTT.

This chain joins TRBV25-1 and TRBJ1-5; D is unresolved. The CDR3 has 15 amino acids. Trimming pared 5 bases from V and 4 bases from J, leaving 15 bases between. Germline V gives CDR1 MGHDK, CDR2 SYGVNS. The CDR3 reads CASSSIGRLNQPQHF. The DNA for the CDR3 is TGTGCCAGCAGTAGTATAGGTCGTTTGAATCAGCCCCAGCATTTT.

This clonotype was detected only a few times. The V and J genes are TRBV12-5 and TRBJ2-2; D may correspond to TRBD1 or TRBD2 (6 bases each). The V and J ends lost 2 bases and 7 bases respectively, with 11 bases between them. CDR1 LGHNT and CDR2 FRNRAP come from the germline V gene. The CDR3 length is 14 residues. The CDR3 here is CASGLIRGRGELFF. CDR3 coding DNA: TGTGCTAGTGGTTTGATTCGGGGGCGCGGGGAGCTGTTTTTT.

This clonotype was detected ten times or more. The rearrangement links TRBV9 to TRBJ2-7, with unresolved D. Germline CDR1 is SGDLS and CDR2 is YYNGEE. This CDR3 region has 14 residues. V lost 0 bases and J 4 bases, leaving 11 bases between the germline ends. CDR3 loop: CASSVAAGDYEQYF. CDR3 sequence (DNA): TGTGCCAGCAGCGTAGCGGCAGGAGATTACGAGCAGTACTTC.

V and J are TRBV3-1 and TRBJ2-5, with a tentative D call TRBD2 (7 bases). The CDR3 has 15 amino acids. CDR1 LGHDT and CDR2 YNNKEL come from the germline V gene (reference sequence). Trimming cost V 0 bases and J 4 bases, with 12 bases left between them. CDR3 DNA sequence: TGTGCCAGCAGCCAAGAAGGGGGGGGCAGAGAGACCCAGTACTTC. Its protein is CASSQEGGGRETQYF.

The chain combines TRBV29-1 with TRBJ2-2; 9 nucleotides align to TRBD1. CDR1 is SQVTM, CDR2 ANQGSEA, per germline. Trimming removed 4 bases from V and 7 bases from J; junction bases left unmatched: 4. This CDR3 is 13 amino acids long. In DNA form, the CDR3 reads TGCAGCGTTGTTAACAGGGGGCGCGGGGAGCTGTTTTTT. Protein product: CSVVNRGRGELFF.

The CDR3 region is CASSVRGQMNTGELFF. DNA of the CDR3: TGTGCCAGCAGCGTGCGGGGACAAATGAACACCGGGGAGCTGTTTTTT. The chain is built from TRBV10-3 and TRBJ2-2; D assignment may be TRBD1 or TRBD2 (6 bases each). This CDR3 is built from 16 residues. Trimming shortened V by 10 bases and J by 1 base, and 19 bases separated the two germline ends. Germline V gene data show CDR1 as ENHRY and CDR2 as SYGVKD.

This clonotype has ten or more counts. The CDR3 DNA reads as TGCAGCGTTGAAAGCGGGGGCCTCCTCGGGGGGGAGCTGTTTTTT. It yields the protein CSVESGGLLGGELFF. The chain is built from TRBV29-1 and TRBJ2-2; 8 bases align to TRBD2. The V gene end was trimmed by 2 bases and the J gene end by 8 bases; junction bases not matched to a gene: 10. Germline CDR1 SQVTM, CDR2 ANQGSEA. The CDR3 has 15 amino acids.

This clonotype was seen at least ten times. The chain couples TRBV15 to TRBJ2-7; 8 positions match TRBD1. There are 16 residues in the CDR3. Germline loops: CDR1 LNHNV, CDR2 YYDKDF (reference sequence). J was trimmed by 9 bases and V by 1 base; bases with no gene match: 14. The CDR3 reads CATSRVGTGVPGGQYF. The CDR3 DNA reads as TGTGCCACCAGCAGAGTAGGGACAGGAGTTCCCGGGGGGCAGTACTTC.

This clonotype was counted ten times or more. The CDR3 DNA reads TGCAGTGCTAGATGGACAGATAACTATGGCTACACCTTC. Its translation is CSARWTDNYGYTF. The chain joins TRBV20-1 to TRBJ1-2, with a possible D match to TRBD1 (6 bases). Germline CDR1 DFQATT, CDR2 SNEGSKA (reference sequence). This CDR3 has 13 amino acids. Trimming shortened V by 2 bases and J by 1 base, and 8 bases separated the two germline ends.

Points on this clonotype: A much larger clone lies a single base off, so this may be a read error. The chain is built from TRBV20-1 and TRBJ1-6; weak D call: TRBD1 (6 bases). Germline V lookup: CDR1 DFQATT, CDR2 SNEGSKA (reference sequence). Between the trimmed V and J ends, which lost 3 bases and 0 bases, there was a span of 12 bases. CDR3 length: 16 residues. CDR3 amino acids: CSASDAGASYNSPLHF. The CDR3 region has the DNA TGCAGTGCTAGCGATGCGGGGGCCTCCTATAATTCACCCCTCCACTTT.

This clonotype was observed at least ten times. The chain combines TRBV2 with TRBJ2-5; D gene uncertain. The CDR3 has 14 amino acids. The germline V gene encodes CDR1 SNHLY and CDR2 FYNNEI. Trimming pared 0 bases from V and 2 bases from J, leaving 7 bases between. The CDR3 sequence is CASSEAWQQETQYF. CDR3 bases: TGTGCCAGCAGTGAAGCTTGGCAGCAAGAGACCCAGTACTTC.

The chain employs TRBV12-3 or TRBV12-4 and TRBJ2-7, with 9 bases lining up with TRBD1. CDR3 length equals 16 residues. Unmatched junction bases numbered 9, after V lost 0 bases and J lost 6 bases. This chain's CDR3 is CASSLAPGTGRAEQYF. DNA of the CDR3: TGTGCCAGCAGTTTAGCGCCCGGGACAGGGAGGGCCGAGCAGTACTTC.

This chain connects TRBV7-2 to TRBJ2-6; a weak D match, TRBD2 (5 bases). Trimming stripped 8 bases from V and 4 bases from J, with 21 bases between. This CDR3 is 17 amino acids long. Per the germline V gene, CDR1 is SGHTA and CDR2 is FQGNSA. The DNA of the CDR3 is TGTGCCAGCGCGGAGGTATTGGGCGGCACCGGGGCCAACGTCCTGACTTTC. It encodes CASAEVLGGTGANVLTF.

V is TRBV15 and J is TRBJ2-5; D may be TRBD1 (6 bases). There are 15 residues in the CDR3. Germline V CDR1 and CDR2: LNHNV, YYDKDF (reference sequence). V shed 5 bases and J shed 5 bases, with 18 bases lying between them. CDR3 DNA: TGTGCCACCAGCCAAGATTTCGGCCAGGGGGAGACCCAGTACTTC. Protein sequence: CATSQDFGQGETQYF.

The chain carries TRBV7-9 and TRBJ2-5; TRBD2 matches at 7 bases. V dropped 9 bases and J dropped 6; count of bases not matched to a gene: 10. The CDR3 sequence is 13 residues long. The germline V gene encodes CDR1 SEHNR and CDR2 FQNEAQ (reference sequence). Written as DNA, the CDR3 is TGTGCCAGACCCATCGGGACTAAAAAGACCCAGTACTTC. Translating it yields CARPIGTKKTQYF.

With regard to this clonotype: At one of its ends the junction is not consistent with the germline gene, which may arise from a read error. V is TRBV3-1 and J is TRBJ2-5, with unresolved D. CDR3 length equals 15 residues. Germline V gives CDR1 LGHDT, CDR2 YNNKEL (reference sequence). CDR3 nucleotide sequence: TGTACCAGCAGCCGCTCCCTCAAGTACCAAGAGACCCAGTACTTC. Translating gives CTSSRSLKYQETQYF.

Ten or more counts support this clonotype. DNA of the CDR3: TGTGCCAGCAGTTCACAGGGTCTCATCAACACCTTC. This sequence encodes CASSSQGLINTF. The rearrangement uses TRBV12-3 or TRBV12-4 and TRBJ1-2, with D perhaps matching TRBD1 (6 bases). V dropped 4 bases and J dropped 12 bases, with 15 bases sitting between them. This CDR3 has 12 amino acids.

This clonotype has at least ten counts. The gene calls are TRBV4-1 and TRBJ2-6, with D unresolved. V was shortened by 1 base and J by 0 bases, with 4 bases between the two germline ends. This CDR3 has 15 residues. Germline V CDR1 and CDR2: MGHRA, YSYEKL. The CDR3 reads CASSQGISGANVLTF. The CDR3 DNA sequence: TGCGCCAGCAGCCAAGGGATCTCTGGGGCCAACGTCCTGACTTTC.

This rearrangement joins TRBV25-1 to TRBJ1-5, with D maybe TRBD1 (6 bases). V was clipped by 5 bases and J by 2 bases, with 16 bases between them. The V gene's germline CDR1 is MGHDK and CDR2 SYGVNS. The CDR3 is 16 amino acids. CDR3: CASSSRGRYGNQPQHF. The CDR3 DNA reads as TGTGCCAGCAGTTCGCGGGGGCGCTACGGCAATCAGCCCCAGCATTTT.

The table lists this clonotype with a few counts. CDR3 amino acids: CSAQTSGELFF. The CDR3 DNA follows: TGCAGTGCTCAGACTTCGGGGGAGCTGTTTTTT. The chain has TRBV20-1 and TRBJ2-2; D is unclear. The CDR3 loop spans 11 amino acids. V lost 5 bases and J lost 8, with 9 bases in between. From germline, CDR1 is DFQATT and CDR2 SNEGSKA (reference sequence).

This clonotype appeared a few times. The rearrangement links TRBV12-5 to TRBJ2-7, with 8 bases lining up with TRBD1. CDR1 is LGHNT and CDR2 is FRNRAP in the germline V gene. This CDR3 has 16 residues. CDR3 region: CASSPPAGTGAYEQYF. The DNA for the CDR3 is TGTGCCAGCTCACCACCGGCCGGGACAGGTGCCTACGAGCAGTACTTC.

There are many counts of this clonotype. The chain recombines TRBV10-3 with TRBJ1-2; perhaps TRBD1 as D (6 bases). There are 16 residues in the CDR3. Trimming removed 6 bases from V and 3 bases from J, with 20 bases in between. Per the germline V gene, CDR1 is ENHRY and CDR2 is SYGVKD. CDR3 DNA: TGTGCCATCAGGGGGGGCAGGGGCGCGCAGGACTATGGCTACACCTTC. Its translation is CAIRGGRGAQDYGYTF.

This clonotype was observed once. V and J are TRBV25-1 and TRBJ1-4; D is possibly TRBD1 (5 bases). CDR3 size: 15 residues. Trimming cost V 4 bases and J 6 bases, with 15 bases left between them. Germline CDR1 MGHDK, CDR2 SYGVNS. The CDR3 loop reads CASSGSAQGDEKLFF. The CDR3 DNA sequence: TGTGCCAGCAGTGGGTCAGCCCAGGGCGATGAAAAACTGTTTTTT.

The chain is built from TRBV7-4 and TRBJ2-5, with TRBD1 identical over 10 bases. V lost 1 base and J lost 5; bases outside the gene matches: 4. Per germline, CDR1 SGHVT and CDR2 SQSDAQ. The CDR3 extends over 15 amino acids. This chain's CDR3 is CASSLVGQGGETQYF. The CDR3 DNA sequence: TGTGCCAGCAGCTTAGTCGGACAGGGGGGCGAGACCCAGTACTTC.

There are many counts of this clonotype. V is TRBV19 and J is TRBJ1-5, with 8 bases that match TRBD1. After removal of 6 bases from V and 6 bases from J, the junction contained 7 bases not matched to a gene. The length of the CDR3 is 14 residues. The germline V gene has CDR1 LNHDA and CDR2 SQIVND (reference sequence). CDR3 nucleotides: TGTGCCAGTAGCTCGACAGGGGAGGGTCAGCCCCAGCATTTT. Translating it yields CASSSTGEGQPQHF.

The chain links TRBV10-1 to TRBJ2-5, with 9 bases identical to TRBD1. CDR1 is WNHNN, CDR2 SYGVQD, per germline (reference sequence). V lost 0 bases to trimming and J lost 5 bases; unmatched junction nucleotides: 4. This CDR3 spans 15 amino acids. The CDR3 DNA sequence: TGCGCCAGCAGTGAGTCTTGGGACAGGGTGGAGACCCAGTACTTC. Protein sequence: CASSESWDRVETQYF.

This clonotype was counted ten times or more. The chain couples TRBV25-1 to TRBJ1-4; a weak D match, TRBD1 (6 bases). The CDR3 runs 15 residues. V dropped 3 bases and J dropped 0 bases, with 8 bases sitting between them. The V gene's germline CDR1 is MGHDK and CDR2 SYGVNS. DNA of the CDR3: TGTGCCAGCAGTGAGGACAGTGCAACTAATGAAAAACTGTTTTTT. Protein product: CASSEDSATNEKLFF.